The rows below give T cell receptor beta chains drawn from one sample of a study of early T cells in non-severe SARS-CoV-2 infection. TCRdb re-derived calls from the 5' RACE reads in MiXCR, one entry per CDR3 protein. The table includes 20,000 to 25,000 distinct CDR3 sequences, about 5.2% detected once. Sequencing input: whole blood. These receptor sequences come from an adult who was a healthcare worker with PCR-confirmed SARS-CoV-2 infection or an uninfected control (not recorded which). Each CDR3 is given with its conserved first and last residue. Fields, in order: J gene, V gene, D gene, clone size, CDR3 protein, CDR3 DNA. A D gene is named only where the DNA matches it firmly. A row's size may be missing; if present it is once, few, many or a size class.

J: TRBJ2-5
V: TRBV20-1
D: -
size: many
CDR3: CSAKQGLGETQYF
DNA: TGCAGTGCTAAACAGGGATTAGGAGAGACCCAGTACTTC

J: TRBJ1-2
V: TRBV4-1
D: TRBD1
size: many
CDR3: CASSPGDRGLTNYGYTF
DNA: TGCGCCAGCAGCCCCGGGGACAGGGGGCTAACTAACTATGGCTACACCTTC

J: TRBJ1-2
V: TRBV7-2
D: -
size: many
CDR3: CASSSSWDTEGYTF
DNA: TGTGCCAGCAGCTCTTCCTGGGACACAGAGGGCTACACCTTC

J: TRBJ2-5
V: TRBV18
D: TRBD2
size: few
CDR3: CASSPISGLAGIRKETQYF
DNA: TGTGCCAGCTCACCGATCTCGGGACTAGCGGGAATAAGGAAAGAGACCCAGTACTTC

J: TRBJ1-3
V: TRBV7-2
D: -
size: many
CDR3: CASSLAGGLAGNTIYF
DNA: TGTGCCAGCAGCTTAGCGGGGGGACTTGCTGGAAACACCATATATTTT

J: TRBJ2-4
V: TRBV6-2/TRBV6-3
D: -
size: many
CDR3: CASSPPWTEGEDIQYF
DNA: TGTGCCAGCAGTCCCCCTTGGACCGAGGGCGAGGACATTCAGTACTTC

J: TRBJ1-3
V: TRBV7-9
D: -
size: few
CDR3: CASSTDRTSGNTIYF
DNA: TGTGCCAGCAGCACCGACAGGACCTCTGGAAACACCATATATTTT

J: TRBJ2-2
V: TRBV7-2
D: TRBD2
size: -
CDR3: CASSVLAGDVSGELFF
DNA: TGTGCCAGCAGCGTACTAGCGGGAGACGTCAGCGGGGAGCTGTTTTTT

J: TRBJ2-1
V: TRBV29-1
D: TRBD2
size: many
CDR3: CSVESGSPYNEQFF
DNA: TGCAGCGTTGAAAGCGGGAGCCCCTACAATGAGCAGTTCTTC

J: TRBJ2-3
V: TRBV6-5
D: -
size: many
CDR3: CASASRLGLSGDTQYF
DNA: TGTGCCAGCGCTAGCCGACTGGGTCTTTCGGGAGATACGCAGTATTTT

J: TRBJ2-7
V: TRBV20-1
D: TRBD1
size: many
CDR3: CSARDLAGGNEQYF
DNA: TGCAGTGCTAGAGATCTGGCAGGGGGCAACGAGCAGTACTTC

J: TRBJ2-7
V: TRBV11-3
D: -
size: many
CDR3: CASSSFDRPYEQYF
DNA: TGTGCCAGCAGCTCGTTTGACAGACCCTACGAGCAGTACTTC

J: TRBJ2-1
V: TRBV7-7
D: -
size: few
CDR3: CASSLGSSSYNEQFF
DNA: TGTGCTAGCAGCTTAGGCTCTAGCTCCTACAATGAGCAGTTCTTC

J: TRBJ2-5
V: TRBV3-1
D: TRBD2
size: -
CDR3: CASSLPGRTSGKKTQYF
DNA: TGTGCCAGCAGCCTACCCGGGAGGACTAGCGGGAAAAAGACCCAGTACTTC

J: TRBJ1-1
V: TRBV12-3/TRBV12-4
D: -
size: few
CDR3: CASSPGTPGTEAFF
DNA: TGTGCCAGCAGTCCGGGGACCCCTGGAACTGAAGCTTTCTTT

J: TRBJ2-1
V: TRBV6-2/TRBV6-3
D: TRBD2
size: few
CDR3: CASSKLAGGLYNEQFF
DNA: TGTGCCAGCAGCAAACTAGCGGGAGGACTATACAATGAGCAGTTCTTC

J: TRBJ2-1
V: TRBV20-1
D: -
size: medium-sized
CDR3: CSARDFGGTDNEQFF
DNA: TGCAGTGCTAGAGATTTTGGCGGGACAGACAATGAGCAGTTCTTC

J: TRBJ2-5
V: TRBV11-3
D: TRBD2
size: many
CDR3: CASSLGVILAGQETQYF
DNA: TGTGCCAGCAGCTTAGGGGTAATTTTAGCGGGTCAAGAGACCCAGTACTTC

J: TRBJ2-5
V: TRBV5-6
D: TRBD1
size: -
CDR3: CASSMLQGRRQETQYF
DNA: TGTGCCAGCAGCATGCTACAGGGGCGCCGCCAAGAGACCCAGTACTTC

J: TRBJ1-1
V: TRBV2
D: -
size: -
CDR3: CASSEWGTFDTEAFF
DNA: TGTGCCAGCAGTGAATGGGGAACTTTCGACACTGAAGCTTTCTTT

J: TRBJ2-7
V: TRBV20-1
D: TRBD1
size: few
CDR3: CSTGTEDNSYEQYF
DNA: TGCAGTACCGGGACAGAAGACAACTCCTACGAGCAGTACTTC

J: TRBJ1-2
V: TRBV3-1
D: TRBD1
size: many
CDR3: CASSQTGTELFGYTF
DNA: TGTGCCAGCAGCCAGACCGGGACAGAGCTGTTTGGCTACACCTTC

J: TRBJ2-7
V: TRBV18
D: -
size: many
CDR3: CASSLQGPRRSYEQYF
DNA: TGTGCCAGCTCACTACAGGGACCTCGTAGGTCCTACGAGCAGTACTTC

J: TRBJ2-5
V: TRBV5-1
D: TRBD2
size: many
CDR3: CASSGGLATRYQETQYF
DNA: TGCGCCAGCAGCGGGGGACTAGCGACTCGGTACCAAGAGACCCAGTACTTC

J: TRBJ2-2
V: TRBV5-1
D: TRBD2
size: many
CDR3: CASSRIAGDVTGELFF
DNA: TGCGCCAGCAGTAGGATAGCGGGAGACGTCACCGGGGAGCTGTTTTTT

J: TRBJ2-5
V: TRBV11-2
D: -
size: few
CDR3: CASSEIPTLQETQYF
DNA: TGTGCCAGCAGCGAAATACCAACGCTACAAGAGACCCAGTACTTC

J: TRBJ2-3
V: TRBV24-1
D: -
size: -
CDR3: CATSPLQGSTDTQYF
DNA: TGTGCCACCAGTCCCCTGCAGGGGAGCACAGATACGCAGTATTTT

J: TRBJ2-1
V: TRBV20-1
D: TRBD2
size: -
CDR3: CSARDTLASGSYNEQFF
DNA: TGCAGTGCTAGAGATACCCTTGCTAGCGGGTCCTACAATGAGCAGTTCTTC

J: TRBJ1-3
V: TRBV20-1
D: -
size: -
CDR3: CSARDSGGGLSGNTIYF
DNA: TGCAGTGCTAGGGACTCCGGTGGGGGCCTCTCTGGAAACACCATATATTTT

J: TRBJ2-4
V: TRBV19
D: -
size: -
CDR3: CASSIAGAKNIQYF
DNA: TGTGCCAGTAGTATTGCGGGAGCCAAAAACATTCAGTACTTC

J: TRBJ2-3
V: TRBV20-1
D: TRBD1
size: many
CDR3: CSARLQGIADTQYF
DNA: TGCAGTGCCAGGTTACAGGGGATCGCAGATACGCAGTATTTT

J: TRBJ2-1
V: TRBV20-1
D: TRBD2
size: -
CDR3: CSARGAASGGWNEQFF
DNA: TGCAGTGCTAGAGGGGCTGCTAGCGGGGGCTGGAATGAGCAGTTCTTC